What follows are 31 T cell receptor beta chains derived from one specimen sequenced in a study of cytomegalovirus exposure and HLA in healthy donors. Some clones are missing from TCRdb's copy, which holds only in-frame ones; the method was immunoSEQ multiplex PCR. Counted here are about 130,000 clones, roughly 86% occurring once; the ten biggest clones make up about 1.5%. The sample taken for sequencing was PBMCs. The receptors come from a man aged 25-40 years in good health and CMV-seronegative.

This clone was observed a single time. The J gene is TRBJ1-1, the V gene TRBV5-1, with 11 bases fitting TRBD1. Germline V lookup: CDR1 SGHRS, CDR2 YFSETQ. The trim removed 0 bases at V and 6 bases at J, leaving 7 bases unmatched. The CDR3 extends over 16 amino acids. As DNA, the CDR3 is TGCGCCAGCAGCTTGGGGACAGGGGGCGCATCTGCTGAAGCTTTCTTT. This sequence encodes CASSLGTGGASAEAFF.

The chain employs TRBV11-2 and TRBJ1-5; TRBD1 agrees at 10 bases. The CDR3 sequence is 15 residues long. Germline loops: CDR1 SGHAT, CDR2 FQNNGV. The V gene end was trimmed by 3 bases and the J gene end by 9 bases; junction bases not matched to a gene: 8. CDR3 amino acids: CASSLGQGLQWPQHF. The CDR3 nucleotides are TGTGCCAGCAGCTTGGGACAGGGGCTGCAATGGCCCCAGCATTTT. The variable domain in full, completed from reference TRBV11-2 and TRBJ1-5, reads EAGVAQSPRYKIIEKRQSVAFWCNPISGHATLYWYQQILGQGPKLLIQFQNNGVVDDSQLPKDRFSAERLKGVDSTLKIQPAKLEDSAVYLCASSLGQGLQWPQHFGDGTRLSIL.

The V gene is TRBV6-4, the J gene TRBJ2-1; 9 positions agree with TRBD2. V gave up 6 bases and J gave up 2 bases; unmatched junction bases: 5. Per the germline V gene, CDR1 is MRHNA and CDR2 is SNTAGT. CDR3 size: 15 residues. The CDR3 DNA follows: TGTGCCAGCAGCGCAGCGGGAGGAACCTACAATGAGCAGTTCTTC. Translating gives CASSAAGGTYNEQFF.

The gene calls are TRBV9 and TRBJ2-1, with a possible D match to TRBD2 (5 bases). Germline CDR1 and CDR2: SGDLS and YYNGEE. CDR3 length equals 15 residues. The germline V and J ends were trimmed by 4 bases and 5 bases, with 16 bases remaining between them. The CDR3 is CASSPEGAANNEQFF. CDR3 bases: TGTGCCAGCAGCCCCGAAGGAGCGGCAAACAATGAGCAGTTCTTC.

The chain links TRBV30 to TRBJ1-4; D ambiguous. This CDR3 comprises 14 residues. V lost 2 bases and J lost 0, with 7 bases in between. Germline V gives CDR1 GTSNPN, CDR2 SVGIG (reference sequence). CDR3 amino acids: CAWSQAATNEKLFF. Here the CDR3 DNA reads TGTGCCTGGAGTCAGGCCGCAACTAATGAAAAACTGTTTTTT. Variable domain in full (rest from reference TRBV30 and TRBJ1-4): SQTIHQWPATLVQPVGSPLSLECTVEGTSNPNLYWYRQAAGRGLQLLFYSVGIGQISSEVPQNLSASRPQDRQFILSSKKLLLSDSGFYLCAWSQAATNEKLFFGSGTQLSVL.

The V call is TRBV27, the J call TRBJ2-1, with a weak D call TRBD2 (5 bases). V was clipped by 4 bases and J by 6 bases, with 25 bases between them. The germline V gene has CDR1 MNHEY and CDR2 SMNVEV (reference sequence). The CDR3 loop spans 18 amino acids. CDR3: CASSSVDMNEGLRNEQFF. Here the CDR3 DNA reads TGTGCCAGCAGTTCCGTGGATATGAACGAAGGACTGCGCAATGAGCAGTTCTTC.

The chain employs TRBV6-1 and TRBJ2-2, with 8 bases matching TRBD2. The J segment lost 6 bases and the V segment lost 8 bases, leaving 11 bases of the junction unmatched. Germline V CDR1 and CDR2: MNHNS, SASEGT. There are 15 residues in the CDR3. CDR3 residues: CASRVWREVAGELFF. DNA for the CDR3: TGTGCCAGCCGGGTATGGCGGGAGGTGGCCGGGGAGCTGTTTTTT.

The rearrangement uses TRBV30 and TRBJ2-7, with 10 bases that match TRBD1. The V gene end was trimmed by 7 bases and the J gene end by 7 bases; junction bases not matched to a gene: 13. Germline V lookup: CDR1 GTSNPN, CDR2 SVGIG (reference sequence). The CDR3 covers 14 residues. The CDR3 coding sequence is TGTGCCTCCCGCCTCTTGGACAGGGGGAATGAGCAGTACTTC. Translation: CASRLLDRGNEQYF.

The J gene is TRBJ2-1, the V gene TRBV9; 11 positions match TRBD2. Per germline, CDR1 SGDLS and CDR2 YYNGEE. The CDR3 totals 14 residues. The ends lost 4 bases at V and 9 bases at J; junction bases unmatched: 6. Written as DNA, the CDR3 is TGTGCCAGCAGCAACCGTCTAGCGGGGGGTGAGCAGTTCTTC. Translating it yields CASSNRLAGGEQFF.

The chain employs TRBV5-1 and TRBJ1-2, with D maybe TRBD1 (5 bases). The CDR3 covers 13 residues. Germline assignment: CDR1 SGHRS and CDR2 YFSETQ. V lost 0 bases and J lost 9, with 12 bases in between. The CDR3 region has the DNA TGCGCCAGCAGCTTGGGGCGGGACTCTCGCTACACCTTC. Residues: CASSLGRDSRYTF.

The rearrangement joins TRBV5-6 to TRBJ2-3; the match to TRBD2 covers 9 bases. This CDR3 is built from 17 residues. Germline V gene sequence: CDR1 SGHDT, CDR2 YYEEEE. Losses at the gene ends were 1 base for V and 4 bases for J; bases not matched to a gene: 10. Here the CDR3 DNA reads TGTGCCAGCAGCTTGAAGTCTAGCGGGATGGTTGCAGATACGCAGTATTTT. Translating it yields CASSLKSSGMVADTQYF. Full variable domain (missing parts from reference TRBV5-6 and TRBJ2-3): DAGVTQSPTHLIKTRGQQVTLRCSPKSGHDTVSWYQQALGQGPQFIFQYYEEEERQRGNFPDRFSGHQFPNYSSELNVNALLLGDSALYLCASSLKSSGMVADTQYFGPGTRLTVL.

The CDR3 region is CASSATGGAGYGYTF. The CDR3 region has the DNA TGTGCCAGTAGTGCTACAGGGGGCGCGGGATATGGCTACACCTTC. The V and J genes are TRBV19 and TRBJ1-2; TRBD1 aligns across 9 bases. The CDR3 has 15 residues. V lost 5 bases and J lost 5; bases outside the gene matches: 9. Looked up from germline, CDR1 is LNHDA and CDR2 is SQIVND (reference sequence).

The chain employs TRBV11-2 and TRBJ1-5, with D possibly TRBD1 on 5 matching bases. V lost 2 bases, J lost 1 base, and 18 bases lay in between. This CDR3 contains 18 residues. The germline V gene has CDR1 SGHAT and CDR2 FQNNGV. CDR3 bases: TGTGCCAGCAGCTTAAGACCAGGGCTGCTAGGGAGCAATCAGCCCCAGCATTTT. It codes for CASSLRPGLLGSNQPQHF.

The V gene is TRBV18, the J gene TRBJ2-5; no reliable D call. Between the trimmed V and J ends, which lost 3 bases and 7 bases, there was a span of 12 bases. CDR1 KGHSH and CDR2 LQKENI come from the germline V gene. The CDR3 runs to 13 residues. The CDR3 region is CASSPGSPGTQYF. The CDR3 DNA reads as TGTGCCAGCTCACCCGGTAGTCCGGGGACCCAGTACTTC.

The chain employs TRBV4-1 and TRBJ2-6; a weak D match, TRBD2 (5 bases). From germline, CDR1 is MGHRA and CDR2 YSYEKL. Trimming removed 0 bases from V and 13 bases from J, with 19 bases in between. The CDR3 has 16 amino acids. CDR3 sequence reads: CASSQEISRFRGVLTF. The CDR3 DNA follows: TGCGCCAGCAGCCAAGAGATCTCGCGTTTTCGGGGAGTCCTGACTTTC.

The V and J genes are TRBV4-2 and TRBJ1-1; D not resolved. The CDR3 spans 14 residues. The V gene lost 0 bases and the J gene lost 8 bases, with 13 bases spanning the gap. The germline CDR1 and CDR2 sequences are LGHNA and YNFKEQ. Here the CDR3 DNA reads TGTGCCAGCAGCCAAGATGAGGGATTGGGCGAAGCTTTCTTT. This translates into CASSQDEGLGEAFF.

This clone is a singleton in its sample. This sequence joins TRBV5-6 and TRBJ2-3; 8 bases match TRBD2. Trimming removed 3 bases from V and 1 base from J; junction bases left unmatched: 4. The CDR3 loop spans 15 amino acids. Germline CDR1 SGHDT, CDR2 YYEEEE. The CDR3: CASSWISGGTDTQYF. CDR3 DNA sequence: TGTGCCAGCAGCTGGATTAGCGGGGGCACAGATACGCAGTATTTT.

The chain is built from TRBV11-2 and TRBJ2-3; D possibly corresponds to TRBD2 (5 bases). Trimming stripped 2 bases from V and 4 bases from J, with 16 bases between. The length of the CDR3 is 16 residues. Looked up from germline, CDR1 is SGHAT and CDR2 is FQNNGV. The CDR3 DNA follows: TGTGCCAGCAGCTTAAACCCTCCTAGCATCTCAGATACGCAGTATTTT. Protein: CASSLNPPSISDTQYF.

The gene calls are TRBV18 and TRBJ2-3, with 12 positions matching TRBD1. Trimming at V came to 6 bases and at J to 0 bases, leaving 10 bases not matched to a gene. Germline V gene data show CDR1 as KGHSH and CDR2 as LQKENI. The CDR3 contains 18 residues. CDR3 amino acids: CASSHGTGGIPSTDTQYF. Here the CDR3 DNA reads TGTGCCAGCTCCCACGGGACAGGGGGCATTCCCAGCACAGATACGCAGTATTTT.

The DNA of the CDR3 is TGTGCCAGCAGCCCGGGAAGAGGGCAGCCCCAGCATTTT. It translates to CASSPGRGQPQHF. The chain links TRBV14 to TRBJ1-5; the D is unclear. The germline gives CDR1 SGHDN, CDR2 FVKESK. Deletions cut 4 bases from V and 7 bases from J, with 11 bases between. The CDR3 runs to 13 residues.

This sequence joins TRBV27 and TRBJ2-3; no clear D gene. The CDR3 contains 14 residues. Trimming removed 2 bases at V and 3 bases at J, with 9 bases between. Germline values: CDR1 MNHEY, CDR2 SMNVEV (reference sequence). This CDR3 reads CASSLEDGTDTQYF. The CDR3, as DNA: TGTGCCAGCAGTTTAGAAGACGGGACAGATACGCAGTATTTT.

The J gene is TRBJ2-2, the V gene TRBV13, with 9 bases fitting TRBD2. The J segment lost 6 bases and the V segment lost 3 bases, leaving 5 bases of the junction unmatched. This CDR3 region has 15 residues. Germline loops: CDR1 PRHDT, CDR2 FYEKMQ (reference sequence). CDR3 loop: CASSLGAGGPGELFF. The CDR3 coding sequence is TGTGCCAGCAGCTTGGGAGCGGGAGGTCCCGGGGAGCTGTTTTTT.

V and J are TRBV6-1 and TRBJ2-1, with 12 bases that match TRBD2. The V gene end was trimmed by 0 bases and the J gene end by 8 bases; junction bases not matched to a gene: 8. CDR1 and CDR2 (germline): MNHNS, SASEGT. The length of the CDR3 is 17 residues. The CDR3 spells CASSEAWTSGTGDEQFF. The CDR3 DNA reads TGTGCCAGCAGTGAAGCGTGGACTAGCGGGACCGGGGATGAGCAGTTCTTC.

This chain links TRBV6-6 with TRBJ2-2; D ambiguous. Trimming stripped 5 bases from V and 1 base from J, with 5 bases between. This CDR3 comprises 13 residues. Germline CDR1 MNHNY, CDR2 SVGAGI (reference sequence). CDR3 sequence reads: CASSPMNTGELFF. The CDR3 coding sequence is TGTGCCAGCAGTCCCATGAACACCGGGGAGCTGTTTTTT.

V usage is TRBV5-1 and J usage is TRBJ2-3; TRBD1 matches at 9 bases. The junction had 9 bases not matched to a gene; V was cut back by 4 bases and J by 3 bases. The germline V gene encodes CDR1 SGHRS and CDR2 YFSETQ. The CDR3 contains 16 residues. The chain's CDR3 is CASSPPDRGGTDTQYF. The CDR3 DNA reads as TGCGCCAGCAGCCCCCCCGACAGGGGGGGAACAGATACGCAGTATTTT.

The rearrangement joins TRBV5-1 to TRBJ2-3; a weak D match, TRBD2 (6 bases). The CDR3 extends over 16 amino acids. Trimming removed 4 bases from V and 5 bases from J, with 20 bases in between. Germline CDR1 reads SGHRS; CDR2 reads YFSETQ. The CDR3 sequence is CASSLKGGGYRDTQYF. In DNA form, the CDR3 reads TGCGCCAGCAGCCTGAAGGGCGGAGGGTACCGAGATACGCAGTATTTT.

The chain employs TRBV6-5 and TRBJ2-1; 13 bases fit TRBD2. Per the germline V gene, CDR1 is MNHEY and CDR2 is SVGAGI. The V and J ends lost 6 bases and 8 bases, in that order; junction bases with no gene match: 4. The CDR3 runs to 14 residues. CDR3 nucleotide sequence: TGTGCCAGCAGCCGCGGACTAGCGGGGGATGAGCAGTTCTTC. Translated, it gives CASSRGLAGDEQFF.

V usage is TRBV7-9 and J usage is TRBJ1-1; possible D gene TRBD1, 6 bases. Germline loops: CDR1 SEHNR, CDR2 FQNEAQ (reference sequence). V was trimmed by 2 bases and J by 5 bases, leaving 15 bases between them. The CDR3 has 15 amino acids. CDR3 in amino acids: CASSLRGAGWTEAFF. As DNA, the CDR3 is TGTGCCAGCAGCTTACGGGGGGCGGGGTGGACTGAAGCTTTCTTT.

This sequence joins TRBV5-1 and TRBJ2-7; D is ambiguous. Germline V gene lookup returns CDR1 SGHRS and CDR2 YFSETQ. The V gene lost 4 bases and the J gene lost 6 bases, with 11 bases spanning the gap. The CDR3 totals 12 residues. CDR3 nucleotide sequence: TGCGCCAGCAGCCCTGGTCGCGGCGAGCAGTACTTC. Translating gives CASSPGRGEQYF.

The chain uses TRBV7-9 and TRBJ2-3, with 13 bases identical to TRBD2. The CDR3 is made up of 16 amino acids. With 5 bases clipped from V and 3 bases from J, the junction kept 5 bases outside the gene matches. Germline CDR1 SEHNR, CDR2 FQNEAQ (reference sequence). Here the CDR3 DNA reads TGTGCCAGCAGCCCCGGACTAGCGGGAGATACAGATACGCAGTATTTT. It is translated as CASSPGLAGDTDTQYF.

This clone was seen a single time. This rearrangement joins TRBV19 to TRBJ2-7; 8 bases are shared with TRBD2. The CDR3 length is 14 residues. Germline CDR1 is LNHDA and CDR2 is SQIVND (reference sequence). Trimming cost V 3 bases and J 4 bases; bases outside gene matches: 5. The CDR3 nucleotides are TGTGCCAGTAGTATGGCGGGAGGCGGTTACGAGCAGTACTTC. It translates to CASSMAGGGYEQYF.